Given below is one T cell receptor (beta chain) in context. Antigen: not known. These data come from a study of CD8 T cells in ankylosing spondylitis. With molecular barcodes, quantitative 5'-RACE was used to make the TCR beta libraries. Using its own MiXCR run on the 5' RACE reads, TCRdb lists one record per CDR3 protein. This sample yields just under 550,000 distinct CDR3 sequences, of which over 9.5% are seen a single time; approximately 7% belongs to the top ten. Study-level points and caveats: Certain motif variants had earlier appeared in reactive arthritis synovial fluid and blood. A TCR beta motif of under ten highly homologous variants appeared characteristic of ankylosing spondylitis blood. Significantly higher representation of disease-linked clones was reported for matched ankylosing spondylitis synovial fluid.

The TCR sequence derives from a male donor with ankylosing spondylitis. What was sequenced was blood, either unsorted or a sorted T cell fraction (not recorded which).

DNA of the CDR3: TGCGCCAGCTCTAAAGGGACAGGGGAGAATTCACCCCTCCACTTT. This translates into CASSKGTGENSPLHF. V gene TRBV5-1 combines with J gene TRBJ1-6; 10 bases agree with TRBD1. Per germline, CDR1 SGHRS and CDR2 YFSETQ. The CDR3 is made up of 15 amino acids. V was pared by 7 bases and J by 7 bases, with 8 bases of the junction left unmatched.